This section outlines one T cell receptor (beta chain) sequence together with its context. Its recognized antigen is unknown. No much larger clonotype is one base removed from it; base qualities were not supplied. The data belong to a study of cytomegalovirus exposure and HLA in healthy donors (dated by TCRdb to the late 2010s). Concerning the study at large: An earlier analysis of roughly 610 of the donors reported about 280 Gb of sequence data and 100 million to 120 million unique TCR beta sequences obtained from 150 million to 200 million T cells. A later analysis re-analyzed previously published TCR beta repertoires from roughly 690 donors and added high-resolution HLA genotyping to study TCR occurrence patterns. The study used immunosequencing to profile the T cell repertoires of approximately 650 subjects and linked those repertoires to cytomegalovirus serostatus. About 280 gigabases of sequencing data and tens of millions of unique TCR sequences were included in an early release covering roughly 600 HLA-typed donors. Of the 300 to 450 genotyped donors, approximately 83% fell in the genetic ancestry cluster associated with self-reported Caucasian donors. Along with the roughly 670-subject first cohort, a separate validation cohort of over a hundred different subjects was used. Genome-wide SNP genotypes for about three fifths of the roughly 700 donors were used in a later genetic analysis, which treated that subset as a discovery cohort. The later analysis used no new phenotypic data to find candidate immune exposures, relying instead on TCR beta sequences and their occurrence across donors. Donor age, sex, ethnicity and CMV serostatus were collected together with the repertoire data. To decide whether each TCR beta V gene segment behaved as functional or pseudogenic, an earlier analysis of approximately 600 of the donors relied on high-throughput TCR beta sequencing. The aim of the study was to test whether cataloging public T cell receptors could identify signatures of past pathogen exposure. Among 398 genotyped donors of the cohort, an average of about 240,000 unique TCR beta nucleotide sequences were sequenced per donor, about a sixth of them non-productive. Because of strong linkage in the cohort, a few DR-DQ haplotypes were treated as single units for association and clustering. The number of donors typed differed by locus, with 629-630 for A, B, C, DRB1 and DQB1, roughly 520 for DQA1, approximately 570 for DPA1, and roughly 450 for DPB1. Class I and class II HLA loci were covered by the typing at four-digit resolution. To predict cytomegalovirus infection status, the study brought together high-throughput TCR immunosequencing, statistical association of individual TCRs with disease status, and machine learning. Every discovery cohort repertoire had been produced on one sequencing platform.

Libraries were built with the immunoSEQ multiplex PCR assay. A mixture of 60 forward primers for TCR Vbeta segments and 13 reverse primers for TCR Jbeta segments was used in the multiplex PCR. A multiplex PCR assay on genomic DNA amplified the CDR3 region of rearranged TCR beta genes. On the Illumina HiSeq System, the amplified TCR beta libraries were sequenced as 87-base-pair reads. The paper's data handling went like this. In a later analysis, roughly 80 million unique TCR beta chains were counted across the 500 to 850 repertoires, and about 9.9 million of these chains were shared by at least two donors. A nearest-neighbor algorithm error-corrected the raw reads and collapsed the reads into unique sequences, merging closely related sequences to remove PCR and sequencing errors. Alignment of CDR3 sequences to IMGT reference sequences was used to assign V, D and J gene segments. For a sequence to be retained, a match of at least six nucleotides to both a V gene segment and a J gene segment was required. Rearrangements were called productive when the CDR3 lacked stop codons and stayed in frame with V and J; all others were non-productive. Following IMGT convention, CDR3 was defined as the stretch from the second conserved V-encoded cysteine to the conserved J-encoded phenylalanine. The earlier analysis of some 540 of the donors excluded any sequence lacking an unambiguous match to a single V gene segment. In an earlier analysis of 587 of the donors, V segments were called functional above 56.7% productive rearrangements and were called segregating when the between-donor standard deviation exceeded 5%. A statistical classification framework was built for diagnosing cytomegalovirus status from the catalog of TCR beta chain sequences. In a later analysis, V and J genes were assigned by comparing TCR nucleotide sequences against IMGT/GENE-DB human TR gene sequences. Using the TCRdist pipeline, a later analysis assigned CDR3 sequences along with most-parsimonious VDJ recombination scenarios. A later analysis defined each TCR beta chain by its CDR3 amino acid sequence plus V-gene family, and excluded reads lacking a unique V-gene family. To address suspected cross-contamination and a sequencing artifact, a later analysis removed 450 to 700 highly shared, low-generation-probability nucleotide sequences. In a later analysis, a clonal expansion index was calculated for each public chain from normalized within-repertoire ranks of inferred template counts. A later analysis computed generation probabilities with a VDJ recombination model fitted to out-of-frame rearrangements, and checked the results against IGoR. A later analysis scored TCR-TCR, TCR-HLA and TCR-CMV co-occurrence with hypergeometric tests, applying a repertoire-size bias correction to TCR pairs. In a later analysis, false discovery rates were estimated by permuting HLA or CMV assignments 20 times. In a later analysis, co-occurring TCRs were grouped using DBSCAN, and TCRdist sequence similarity was added for clustering within HLA-allele-positive subsets. Co-occurrence clustering excluded repertoires with fewer than 30,000 or more than 120,000 public chains, plus five with anomalous nucleotide sharing. TCRdb re-hosts the immuneACCESS table, in-frame sequences only. Its copies lack some clones; in the studies checked, an unresolved V gene accounts for under half of them, and the cause for the rest is not known. V, J and clone size were drawn from that table, and D and trimming were deduced from the DNA. Within this sample are over 90,000 clones, with around three quarters of them counted one time only. In total, the top ten clones hold over 9% of the sample.

Findings and caveats that apply to the study as a whole: Correlated functional status among segregating V segments might be attributable to linkage disequilibrium, but an unknown experimental factor could not be ruled out. According to a later analysis, parvovirus B19, influenza, CMV and Epstein-Barr virus appeared linked to several top co-occurrence clusters. A later analysis found that most CMV-associated TCR beta chains appeared HLA-restricted, with HLA associations seemingly driven largely by CMV exposure. In vitro tests confirmed that a few of the cytomegalovirus-associated TCR beta chains recognize cytomegalovirus antigens. In a later genetic analysis, a missense DCLRE1C variant was associated with V-gene and J-gene trimming of TCR beta chains, and the association was replicated in an independent cohort. In an earlier analysis of around 600 of the donors, most TCR beta V segments appeared in productive rearrangements about 87% or about 30% of the time, broadly matching IMGT annotations. It was suggested by the authors that the approach could potentially be generalized to other disease states and immunological phenotypes. Because counts were too low, about 18 rarely observed V segments, including chromosome 9 orphons, were left out of the earlier analysis of over 550 of the donors. A further reported finding was that TCR beta sequences accurately predicted the HLA-A and HLA-B alleles for most subjects in the first cohort. Most TCR sequences were seen in very few donors, while some public TCRs were found in many individuals. HLA typing was unavailable for some donors at each locus, so association tests used only the typed subset. In a later analysis, HLA-associated TCR beta chains were found to be more clonally expanded and to have lower generation probabilities than equally common non-associated chains. In a later analysis, TCR association rates were found to vary across HLA loci, with the most associated TCRs seen for DRB1 alleles and the fewest for HLA-C alleles. A later genetic analysis reported fewer N-insertions in productive TCRs among donors in an Asian-associated ancestry cluster than the roughly 620-donor mean. Specific HLA alleles were associated with 15,000 to 20,000 TCR beta sequences at a false discovery rate of 0.05 in a later analysis. Only TCR beta chains were sequenced in this cohort, and the absence of alpha or paired-chain data limited detectable features. The sequencing pipeline was judged likely to have produced a cluster of highly shared sequence variants as a technical artifact. When HLA alleles, especially DR and DQ, strongly co-occurred, attributing TCR associations to individual alleles was difficult. In both the original and validation cohorts, the classifier was reported to diagnose cytomegalovirus status with high specificity and sensitivity. In the study, some 180 TCR beta chains were listed as associated with cytomegalovirus. CMV serostatus was the only immune exposure information available for the cohort. Sequencing depth was assumed to be roughly uniform across donors in the presence/absence analyses, though that assumption may not hold.

The cohort consisted of hundreds of healthy bone marrow donors. At the time of sampling, every cohort member was nominally healthy, though immune exposures that went unrecorded were likely present. The donor tested CMV seropositive, placing the donor among the 250 to 350 seropositive members of the cohort. A peripheral blood sample was provided by each donor, and peripheral blood mononuclear cells were used for TCR beta sequencing. Genomic DNA was extracted from the blood cell samples with the Qiagen DNeasy Blood Extraction Kit. What was sequenced was PBMCs. The TCR sequence derives from a woman younger than 30 in good health and CMV-seropositive.

The sequenced DNA: TGTGCCAGCAGCCCAAGGGCAGGGGGCAAGGAATGGAACTCTTTTTGGGCCAACGTCCTGACTTTC. Translated, this gives CASSPRAGGKEWNSFWANVLTF. The chain uses TRBV21-1 and TRBJ2-6; the table's D call TRBD1 went unverified against the DNA. TRBV21-1 is shown as a pseudogene. Including the terminal cysteine and phenylalanine, the CDR3 comprises 22 residues. Only the CDR3 part of the read is kept: 66 bases, read in frame from the first base.